The clone carrying this T cell receptor (beta chain) was observed a single time. These data originate in a study of blood T cell repertoires in COVID-19. CDR1 SGHTS and CDR2 YDEGEE come from the germline V gene. The CDR3 is made up of 14 amino acids. With 4 bases removed from V and 3 bases from J, the gap between germline ends came to 13 bases. The cohort comprised adults aged roughly 18 to 95 years residing in about 25 US areas. The method was immunoSEQ multiplex PCR; TCRdb's version includes in-frame clones alone and lacks a portion of them. Of roughly 430,000 clones in the sample, roughly 87% were seen once.

The clonotype was recovered from a woman aged 40 to 55 with acute COVID-19. Sequenced material: PBMCs or T cells enriched from blood (not recorded which). This chain joins TRBV5-8 and TRBJ1-1; D uncertain. This CDR3 reads CASSVPREDTEAFF. The CDR3 coding sequence is TGTGCCAGCAGCGTTCCAAGGGAGGACACTGAAGCTTTCTTT.